The T cell receptor (beta chain) described here comes from a study of T-cell memory formation after mild COVID-19. For the study at large: The study found TCR clusters largely donor specific. Study-wide points: While clones contracting from day 15 to 85 were balanced between CD4 and CD8, later expanders leaned CD4+.

As concerns this clonotype: Its specificity is unknown.

After 5'RACE with constant-segment primers, TCR alpha and TCR beta cDNA libraries carrying sample barcodes and UMIs were obtained. TCRdb re-analysed the 5' RACE reads in MiXCR, keeping a single row per CDR3 protein. The sample holds about 430,000 distinct CDR3 sequences, around 17% seen once. Sequencing input: PBMCs or a T cell subset sorted from them (not recorded which). The receptor was isolated from a man between 18 and 35 years old who had mild COVID-19 (a few samples of this study predate the infection). Cell type and time point are not known.

The CDR3 nucleotides read TGTGCCAGCAGCTCAGCGGGGGGTACCCGCTACGAGCAGTACGTC. Translated, it gives CASSSAGGTRYEQYV. The chain links TRBV5-4 to TRBJ2-7; 9 bases agree with TRBD2. This CDR3 has 15 residues. The V gene end was trimmed by 3 bases and the J gene end by 3 bases; junction bases not matched to a gene: 7. The germline V gene encodes CDR1 SGHNT and CDR2 YYREEE (reference sequence).